The 13 T cell receptor beta chains below all came from one sample that was sequenced in a study of T cells in Graves' hyperthyroidism and ophthalmopathy. Amplification targeted TCR beta CDR3 regions from RNA transcripts. The TCR CDR3 was amplified in a first-round RT-PCR using the HTBI primer set. TCRdb reanalysed the multiplex PCR reads using MiXCR and keeps one entry per CDR3 protein. The sample contains over 300,000 distinct CDR3 sequences, around 14% of which appear only once. Sequenced input: blood. The receptors here all came from a woman aged 55 to 70 with Graves' hyperthyroidism.

This clonotype appeared many times. The V and J genes are TRBV5-1 and TRBJ1-2; 7 bases line up with TRBD1. With 0 bases clipped from V and 7 bases from J, the junction kept 6 bases outside the gene matches. Looked up from germline, CDR1 is SGHRS and CDR2 is YFSETQ. CDR3 length: 14 amino acids. For the CDR3, the DNA is TGCGCCAGCAGCTTGGAGGGGGCACCCGGTGGCTACACCTTC. It is translated as CASSLEGAPGGYTF.

This clonotype was seen repeatedly, ten times or more. V and J are TRBV11-2 and TRBJ2-2; 7 nucleotides line up with TRBD2. The germline CDR1 and CDR2 sequences are SGHAT and FQNNGV. The CDR3 runs to 16 residues. With 1 base clipped from V and 5 bases from J, the junction kept 7 bases outside the gene matches. CDR3 nucleotides: TGTGCCAGCAGCTTAGGTCGCGGGAGTCGAACCGGGGAGCTGTTTTTT. As protein: CASSLGRGSRTGELFF.

CDR3 amino acids: CASSLDGHLNQPQHF. CDR3 DNA: TGCGCCAGCAGCTTGGACGGACACCTCAATCAGCCCCAGCATTTT. J is TRBJ1-5 and V is TRBV5-1, with D possibly being TRBD1 (5 bases). The length of the CDR3 is 15 residues. Germline V gives CDR1 SGHRS, CDR2 YFSETQ. Trimming took off 0 bases at V and 3 bases at J, with 10 bases between the two ends.

The rearrangement links TRBV2 to TRBJ1-2; no clear D gene. Germline CDR1 SNHLY, CDR2 FYNNEI. The V end was cut by 2 bases, the J end by 8 bases, with 6 bases between. This CDR3 is built from 11 residues. CDR3 sequence (DNA): TGTGCCAGCAGTGAATCGGGGGGCTACACCTTC. Its translation is CASSESGGYTF.

This clonotype has at least ten counts. The V gene is TRBV18, the J gene TRBJ1-1; no definite D call. CDR3 length equals 13 residues. Between the trimmed V and J ends, which lost 3 bases and 3 bases, there was a span of 8 bases. Germline V gene lookup returns CDR1 KGHSH and CDR2 LQKENI. In DNA form, the CDR3 reads TGTGCCAGCTCACCCTCGGTCGACACTGAAGCTTTCTTT. It is translated as CASSPSVDTEAFF.

This clonotype was counted at least ten times. V and J are TRBV20-1 and TRBJ2-1, with 9 nucleotides matching TRBD2. J lost 9 bases, V lost 2 bases, and 5 bases had no gene match. Looked up from germline, CDR1 is DFQATT and CDR2 is SNEGSKA (reference sequence). The CDR3 has 13 amino acids. CDR3 bases: TGCAGTGCTAGACCGCGGGGACTAGCTGAGCAGTTCTTC. This translates into CSARPRGLAEQFF.

This chain uses TRBV20-1 with TRBJ2-3; 9 bases map to TRBD1. Germline-derived CDR1 and CDR2 are DFQATT and SNEGSKA (reference sequence). The CDR3 consists of 16 residues. V was clipped by 5 bases and J by 2 bases; unmatched bases: 11. The CDR3 coding sequence is TGCAGTGCTGAGGTTTTCGGGACAGGGCCCACAGATACGCAGTATTTT. This encodes CSAEVFGTGPTDTQYF.

This clonotype was seen many times. In nucleotides, the CDR3 is TGTGCCACCAGTGGGGACAGGGGGCGCGGTAGCGGGAGAAGAAATGAGCAGTTCTTC. Protein: CATSGDRGRGSGRRNEQFF. J is TRBJ2-1 and V is TRBV24-1, with TRBD1 matching over 12 bases. J gave up 7 bases and V 5 bases, and 17 bases lay outside the gene matches. CDR1 and CDR2 (germline): KGHDR, SFDVKD. The CDR3 sequence is 19 residues long.

This clonotype has a handful of counts. The V and J genes are TRBV24-1 and TRBJ2-3, with D unclear. In germline, CDR1 is KGHDR, CDR2 SFDVKD. With 5 bases removed from V and 0 bases from J, the gap between germline ends came to 5 bases. There are 13 residues in the CDR3. CDR3 in DNA: TGTGCCACCAGTGCAGGCAGCACAGATACGCAGTATTTT. Its protein is CATSAGSTDTQYF.

This clonotype has a count of ten or more. The genes are TRBV18 and TRBJ2-3; the D is unclear. The CDR3 spans 14 residues. Germline loops: CDR1 KGHSH, CDR2 LQKENI. Trimming took 2 bases from V and 4 from J, leaving 10 bases between them. The DNA for the CDR3 is TGTGCCAGCTCACCAACCTTACCGCCAGATACGCAGTATTTT. As protein: CASSPTLPPDTQYF.

J is TRBJ2-7 and V is TRBV29-1; weak D call: TRBD1 (5 bases). This CDR3 spans 12 amino acids. Trimming took off 5 bases at V and 2 bases at J, with 10 bases between the two ends. The germline CDR1 and CDR2 sequences are SQVTM and ANQGSEA. This chain's CDR3 is CSVQDKTYEQYF. The CDR3 DNA reads TGCAGCGTTCAGGACAAAACCTACGAGCAGTACTTC.

The V call is TRBV14, the J call TRBJ2-7; D unresolved. Trimming removed 3 bases from V and 4 bases from J, with 16 bases in between. The germline CDR1 and CDR2 sequences are SGHDN and FVKESK. The length of the CDR3 is 15 residues. This CDR3 is CASSHTTNLEYEQYF. CDR3 nucleotide sequence: TGTGCCAGCAGCCATACGACCAATTTGGAATACGAGCAGTACTTC. The full variable domain, with the rest looked up from reference TRBV14 and TRBJ2-7, is EAGVTQFPSHSVIEKGQTVTLRCDPISGHDNLYWYRRVMGKEIKFLLHFVKESKQDESGMPNNRFLAERTGGTYSTLKVQPAELEDSGVYFCASSHTTNLEYEQYFGPGTRLTVT.

This clonotype was observed at least ten times. CDR3 amino acids: CASSLAASVADTQYF. The CDR3, as DNA: TGTGCCAGCAGCTTAGCGGCTAGCGTGGCAGATACGCAGTATTTT. V usage is TRBV7-6 and J usage is TRBJ2-3; D might be TRBD2 (6 bases). Trimming took 0 bases from V and 4 from J, leaving 11 bases between them. This CDR3 is 15 amino acids long. CDR1 and CDR2 from the germline V gene are SGHVS and FNYEAQ.